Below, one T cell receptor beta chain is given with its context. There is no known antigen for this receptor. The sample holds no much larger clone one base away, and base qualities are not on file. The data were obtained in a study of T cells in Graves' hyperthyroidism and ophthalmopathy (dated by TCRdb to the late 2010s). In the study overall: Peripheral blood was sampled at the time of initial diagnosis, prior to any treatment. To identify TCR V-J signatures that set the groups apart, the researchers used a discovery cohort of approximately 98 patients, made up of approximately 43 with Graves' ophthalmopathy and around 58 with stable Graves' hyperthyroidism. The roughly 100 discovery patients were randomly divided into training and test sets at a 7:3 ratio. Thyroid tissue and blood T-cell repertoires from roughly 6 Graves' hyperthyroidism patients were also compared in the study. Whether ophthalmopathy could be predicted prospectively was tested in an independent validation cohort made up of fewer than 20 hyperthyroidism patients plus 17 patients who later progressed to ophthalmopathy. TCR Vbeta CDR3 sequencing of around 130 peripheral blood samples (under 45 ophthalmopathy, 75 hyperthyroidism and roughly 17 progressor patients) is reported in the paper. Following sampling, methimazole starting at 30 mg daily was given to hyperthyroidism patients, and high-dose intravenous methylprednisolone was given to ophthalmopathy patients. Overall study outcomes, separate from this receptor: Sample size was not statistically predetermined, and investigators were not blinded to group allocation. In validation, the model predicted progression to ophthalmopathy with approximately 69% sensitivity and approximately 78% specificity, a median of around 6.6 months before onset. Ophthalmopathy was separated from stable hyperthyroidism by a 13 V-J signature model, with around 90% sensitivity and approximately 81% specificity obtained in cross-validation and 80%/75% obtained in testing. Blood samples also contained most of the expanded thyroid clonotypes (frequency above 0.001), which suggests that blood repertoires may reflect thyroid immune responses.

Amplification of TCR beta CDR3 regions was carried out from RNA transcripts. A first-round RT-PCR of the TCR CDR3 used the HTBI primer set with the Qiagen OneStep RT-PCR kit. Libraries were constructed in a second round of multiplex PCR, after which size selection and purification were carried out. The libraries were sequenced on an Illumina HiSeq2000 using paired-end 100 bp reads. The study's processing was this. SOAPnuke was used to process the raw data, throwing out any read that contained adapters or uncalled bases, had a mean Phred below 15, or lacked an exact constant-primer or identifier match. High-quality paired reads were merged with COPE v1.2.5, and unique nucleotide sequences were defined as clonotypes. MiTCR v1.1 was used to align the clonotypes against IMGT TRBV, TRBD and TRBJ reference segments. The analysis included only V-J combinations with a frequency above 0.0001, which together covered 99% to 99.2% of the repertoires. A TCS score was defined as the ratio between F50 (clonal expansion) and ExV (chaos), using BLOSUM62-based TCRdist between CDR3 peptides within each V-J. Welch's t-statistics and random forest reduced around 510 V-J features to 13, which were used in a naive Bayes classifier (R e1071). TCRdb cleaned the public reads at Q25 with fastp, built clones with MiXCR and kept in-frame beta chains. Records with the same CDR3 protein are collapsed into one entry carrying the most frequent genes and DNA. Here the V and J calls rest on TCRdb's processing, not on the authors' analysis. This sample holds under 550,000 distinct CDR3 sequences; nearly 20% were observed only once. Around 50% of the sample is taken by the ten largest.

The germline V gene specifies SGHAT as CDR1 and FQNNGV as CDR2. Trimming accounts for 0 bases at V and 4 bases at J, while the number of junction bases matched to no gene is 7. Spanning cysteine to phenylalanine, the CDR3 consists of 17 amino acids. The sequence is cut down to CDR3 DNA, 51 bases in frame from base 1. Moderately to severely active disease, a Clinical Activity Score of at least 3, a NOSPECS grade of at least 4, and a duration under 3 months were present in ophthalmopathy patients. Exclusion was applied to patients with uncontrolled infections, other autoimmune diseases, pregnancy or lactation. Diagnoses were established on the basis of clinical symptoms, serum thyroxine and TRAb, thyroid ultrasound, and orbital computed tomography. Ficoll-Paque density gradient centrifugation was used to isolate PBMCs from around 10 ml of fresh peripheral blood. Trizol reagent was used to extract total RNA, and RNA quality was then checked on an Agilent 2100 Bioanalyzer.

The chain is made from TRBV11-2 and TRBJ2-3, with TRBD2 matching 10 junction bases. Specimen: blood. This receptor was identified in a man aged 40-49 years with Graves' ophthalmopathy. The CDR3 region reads CASSLDIAGGFSDTQYF. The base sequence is TGTGCCAGCAGCTTAGATATAGCGGGGGGCTTCTCAGATACGCAGTATTTT.